Following are 20 T cell receptor beta chains from one sample sequenced in a study of blood T cell repertoires in COVID-19. The table came from immunoSEQ multiplex PCR; TCRdb's copy has only in-frame clones and leaves some out. The sample has about 260,000 clones, roughly nine tenths seen once; the top ten hold 3%. The specimen was PBMCs or T cells enriched from blood (not recorded which). These receptors all stem from a woman aged 45-59 years who had recovered from COVID-19.

V usage is TRBV7-9 and J usage is TRBJ2-3; 7 nucleotides match TRBD1. The J segment lost 3 bases and the V segment lost 0 bases, leaving 0 bases of the junction unmatched. CDR1 is SEHNR, CDR2 FQNEAQ, per germline (reference sequence). The CDR3 sequence is 14 residues long. The CDR3 protein is CASSLAGQTDTQYF. The CDR3 nucleotides are TGTGCCAGCAGCTTAGCGGGACAGACAGATACGCAGTATTTT.

The V gene is TRBV5-6, the J gene TRBJ2-7, with D perhaps matching TRBD2 (6 bases). V was clipped by 4 bases and J by 3 bases, with 17 bases between them. The germline CDR1 and CDR2 sequences are SGHDT and YYEEEE. CDR3 length equals 15 residues. The CDR3 here is CASSPTPYGGYEQYF. CDR3 coding DNA: TGTGCCAGCAGCCCGACTCCTTACGGGGGCTACGAGCAGTACTTC.

CDR3: CASSQQPLGVGGNTIYF. The CDR3 nucleotides read TGCGCCAGCAGCCAACAACCTCTGGGAGTGGGTGGAAACACCATATATTTT. The genes are TRBV4-3 and TRBJ1-3, with no clear D. Germline lookup yields CDR1 LGHNA and CDR2 YSLEER. The germline V and J ends were trimmed by 2 bases and 3 bases, with 17 bases remaining between them. The CDR3 is 17 residues long.

A single count supports this clone. The chain employs TRBV6-6 and TRBJ2-7, with 7 nucleotides matching TRBD2. The V and J ends lost 6 bases and 10 bases, in that order; junction bases with no gene match: 15. The CDR3 has 14 residues. In germline, CDR1 is MNHNY, CDR2 SVGAGI (reference sequence). CDR3 DNA: TGTGCCAGCAGCTCTCCCGGGACTACCGATTTCCAGTACTTC. It encodes CASSSPGTTDFQYF.

This chain joins TRBV7-2 and TRBJ1-1; D is unresolved. The V end lost 2 bases, the J end lost 1 base, and 5 bases lay between the germline ends. The CDR3 runs 13 residues. Germline loops: CDR1 SGHTA, CDR2 FQGNSA. The CDR3 DNA sequence: TGTGCCAGCAGCTTACCCTCGAACACTGAAGCTTTCTTT. Amino acid sequence: CASSLPSNTEAFF.

In this sample, this clone turned up once. The gene calls are TRBV5-1 and TRBJ2-1; perhaps TRBD1 as D (6 bases). The CDR3 sequence is 15 residues long. CDR1 and CDR2 (germline): SGHRS, YFSETQ. The ends were cut back, 3 bases at V and 7 bases at J, with 17 bases in the middle. The CDR3, as DNA: TGCGCCAGCAGCTACAGGGCCAGCACCGATAATGAGCAGTTCTTC. It is translated as CASSYRASTDNEQFF.

With respect to this clone: In the same sample, other DNA sequences code for this CDR3. V usage is TRBV5-1 and J usage is TRBJ2-1; D is unresolved. This CDR3 is built from 14 residues. Trimming left V 2 bases short and J 0 bases short, with 6 bases between. CDR1 is SGHRS and CDR2 is YFSETQ in the germline V gene. The CDR3 region has the DNA TGCGCCAGCAGCTTCGAGAGCTCCTACAATGAGCAGTTCTTC. Translation gives CASSFESSYNEQFF. Filled out from reference TRBV5-1 and TRBJ2-1, the complete variable domain reads KAGVTQTPRYLIKTRGQQVTLSCSPISGHRSVSWYQQTPGQGLQFLFEYFSETQRNKGNFPGRFSGRQFSNSRSEMNVSTLELGDSALYLCASSFESSYNEQFFGPGTRLTVL.

The J gene is TRBJ2-3, the V gene TRBV11-3; 9 bases align to TRBD1. This CDR3 contains 15 residues. The ends lost 4 bases at V and 5 bases at J; junction bases unmatched: 7. Germline CDR1 and CDR2: SGHNT and YENEEA. The CDR3 sequence: CASSSGTGTRDTQYF. The CDR3 DNA follows: TGTGCCAGCAGCTCCGGGACAGGGACCAGAGATACGCAGTATTTT.

V is TRBV2 and J is TRBJ1-5, with D unclear. Trimming shortened V by 4 bases and J by 6 bases, and 10 bases separated the two germline ends. Germline V CDR1 and CDR2: SNHLY, FYNNEI. The CDR3 totals 13 residues. The CDR3 DNA reads as TGTGCCAGCAGTGCCGGGTCCGGTCAGCCCCAGCATTTT. Translation: CASSAGSGQPQHF.

This sequence joins TRBV2 and TRBJ2-1; TRBD2 matches at 11 bases. Germline CDR1 and CDR2: SNHLY and FYNNEI. The CDR3 contains 15 residues. The trim removed 6 bases at V and 3 bases at J, leaving 4 bases unmatched. The CDR3 coding sequence is TGTGCCAGCAGGTTAGCGGGAGGGGACTACAATGAGCAGTTCTTC. It encodes CASRLAGGDYNEQFF.

The genes are TRBV9 and TRBJ2-1; 8 bases fit TRBD2. J was trimmed by 5 bases and V by 0 bases; bases with no gene match: 10. The CDR3 has 17 residues. Germline V gene data show CDR1 as SGDLS and CDR2 as YYNGEE. The CDR3 region is CASSVATGGVEDNEQFF. The CDR3 nucleotides read TGTGCCAGCAGCGTAGCTACGGGAGGGGTTGAGGACAATGAGCAGTTCTTC.

V gene TRBV7-9 combines with J gene TRBJ1-6; tentatively, D is TRBD1 (5 bases). CDR3 length: 15 residues. Germline lookup yields CDR1 SEHNR and CDR2 FQNEAQ (reference sequence). Between the trimmed V and J ends, which lost 1 base and 8 bases, there was a span of 12 bases. CDR3 protein: CASSLVVGVDSPLHF. CDR3 in DNA: TGTGCCAGCAGCTTAGTCGTAGGGGTCGATTCACCCCTCCACTTT.

The V call is TRBV5-1, the J call TRBJ2-3; weak D call: TRBD1 (5 bases). This CDR3 has 14 amino acids. Trimming left V 4 bases short and J 3 bases short, with 12 bases between. Germline CDR1 is SGHRS and CDR2 is YFSETQ. CDR3 DNA sequence: TGCGCCAGCAGCGCTAAAGGGGTTACAGATACGCAGTATTTT. It specifies CASSAKGVTDTQYF.

This chain connects TRBV7-2 to TRBJ1-2, with TRBD1 matching 8 bases. The junction had 8 bases not matched to a gene; V was cut back by 6 bases and J by 5 bases. The CDR3 sequence is 14 residues long. The germline CDR1 and CDR2 sequences are SGHTA and FQGNSA. The CDR3 region is CASRSGGAGYGYTF. DNA of the CDR3: TGTGCCAGCAGATCAGGGGGCGCGGGGTATGGCTACACCTTC.

The chain carries TRBV27 and TRBJ1-1, with 7 positions matching TRBD1. From germline, CDR1 is MNHEY and CDR2 SMNVEV (reference sequence). The J segment lost 9 bases and the V segment lost 4 bases, leaving 14 bases of the junction unmatched. The CDR3 extends over 15 amino acids. CDR3 nucleotides: TGTGCCAGCAGTTCTCTACCGGGACAGCATCTTCAAGCTTTCTTT. As protein: CASSSLPGQHLQAFF.

This clone was observed once. The chain carries TRBV24-1 and TRBJ2-1, with D possibly TRBD2 on 5 matching bases. The ends were cut back, 3 bases at V and 7 bases at J, with 15 bases in the middle. The CDR3 runs to 15 residues. Per the germline V gene, CDR1 is KGHDR and CDR2 is SFDVKD. CDR3 coding DNA: TGTGCCACCAGTGATCCGTCGACTACACAGAATGAGCAGTTCTTC. Protein: CATSDPSTTQNEQFF.

The V call is TRBV11-1, the J call TRBJ1-1; TRBD1 matches 9 bases. The CDR3 length is 16 residues. Trimming removed 5 bases from V and 0 bases from J; junction bases left unmatched: 7. Looked up from germline, CDR1 is SGHAT and CDR2 is FQDESV (reference sequence). The CDR3 region is CASSPGTGSVNTEAFF. DNA of the CDR3: TGTGCCAGCAGCCCCGGGACAGGGTCTGTGAACACTGAAGCTTTCTTT. Full variable domain (missing parts from reference TRBV11-1 and TRBJ1-1): EAEVAQSPRYKITEKSQAVAFWCDPISGHATLYWYRQILGQGPELLVQFQDESVVDDSQLPKDRFSAERLKGVDSTLKIQPAELGDSAMYLCASSPGTGSVNTEAFFGQGTRLTVV.

The chain joins TRBV5-8 to TRBJ2-1; D is unclear. Germline V CDR1 and CDR2: SGHTS, YDEGEE. The V gene lost 0 bases and the J gene lost 4 bases, with 5 bases spanning the gap. The CDR3 is 13 amino acids. CDR3 in DNA: TGTGCCAGCAGCTTGGGGCCTTACAATGAGCAGTTCTTC. Its protein product is CASSLGPYNEQFF.

V usage is TRBV4-3 and J usage is TRBJ1-3; TRBD1 matches 8 bases. The length of the CDR3 is 15 residues. J lost 4 bases, V lost 1 base, and 3 bases had no gene match. Per germline, CDR1 LGHNA and CDR2 YSLEER. CDR3 region: CASSQGTGQGNTIYF. CDR3 coding DNA: TGCGCCAGCAGCCAAGGGACAGGGCAAGGAAACACCATATATTTT.

This clone appeared a few times. The genes are TRBV28 and TRBJ1-1; 8 nucleotides agree with TRBD1. V lost 5 bases, J lost 5 bases, and 7 bases stayed unmatched. Germline loops: CDR1 MDHEN, CDR2 SYDVKM. CDR3 length: 14 residues. For the CDR3, the DNA is TGTGCCAGCAGTGGCATTGGACAGGGTACTGAAGCTTTCTTT. This encodes CASSGIGQGTEAFF.